This T cell receptor (beta chain) was recovered during a study of T cell therapy after organ transplantation. Described time point: 20-29 weeks after completion of therapy. Of note for this clone: Antigen specificity is unknown.

TCRdb's copy holds only in-frame clones and misses some; the assay was immunoSEQ multiplex PCR. Of 2,000 to 2,500 clones in the sample, around 76% were seen once. Study-level results: Low CD8+ T cell yield possibly reduced coverage, hiding nonresponder expansions.

The CDR3 spans 21 residues. The ends lost 4 bases at V and 3 bases at J; junction bases unmatched: 27. Germline CDR1 is LNHDA and CDR2 is SQIVND (reference sequence). The sample in question was CD8+ T cells from blood, obtained after autologous CMV-specific T cell therapy. The receptor was isolated from a human patient who had received a solid organ transplant and had CMV disease. Some T cells may be the graft donor's. The chain links TRBV19 to TRBJ2-7; TRBD1 aligns across 7 bases. As DNA, the CDR3 is TGTGCCAGTAGTACCCATAGGCTGGTGGGAAGGGGAGACAGGGCCGGCTACGAGCAGTACTTC. Translating gives CASSTHRLVGRGDRAGYEQYF.